The 8 T cell receptor beta chains presented below share a single source sample, sequenced in a study of resident and recirculating memory T cells in vitiligo. The assay was immunoSEQ multiplex PCR, and TCRdb's table has in-frame clones only and misses some. The sample shows around 76,000 clones, about nine tenths of them seen only once. Sequenced: blood. Every receptor here comes from a male donor with vitiligo.

This sequence joins TRBV4-2 and TRBJ2-3, with D maybe TRBD1 (6 bases). Germline-derived CDR1 and CDR2 are LGHNA and YNFKEQ. The CDR3 consists of 14 residues. The V and J ends lost 4 bases and 3 bases respectively, with 11 bases between them. CDR3 amino acids: CASSPGQTTDTQYF. CDR3 in DNA: TGTGCCAGCAGCCCCGGACAGACTACAGATACGCAGTATTTT.

CDR3 nucleotides: TGTGCCAGCAGTGAAGCGCCCTCGGGCAGGGGCGGTCAGCCCCAGCATTTT. Translating gives CASSEAPSGRGGQPQHF. This chain joins TRBV6-1 and TRBJ1-5; maybe TRBD1 (6 bases). The CDR3 contains 17 residues. CDR1 is MNHNS, CDR2 SASEGT, per germline. V was shortened by 0 bases and J by 6 bases, with 18 bases between the two germline ends.

The chain couples TRBV5-8 to TRBJ2-7; D is unresolved. From germline, CDR1 is SGHTS and CDR2 YDEGEE. The CDR3 spans 13 residues. The ends were cut back, 4 bases at V and 1 base at J, with 9 bases in the middle. The CDR3 loop reads CASSDRASYEQYF. The DNA for the CDR3 is TGTGCCAGCAGCGATCGAGCTTCCTACGAGCAGTACTTC.

This chain connects TRBV5-4 to TRBJ1-5; TRBD1 aligns across 9 bases. This CDR3 has 15 amino acids. The V gene's germline CDR1 is SGHNT and CDR2 YYREEE (reference sequence). V trimming: 3 bases; J trimming: 2 bases; junction bases outside the gene matches: 3. The CDR3 reads CASSSDRGGNQPQHF. For the CDR3, the DNA is TGTGCCAGCAGCTCGGACAGGGGAGGCAATCAGCCCCAGCATTTT.

V and J are TRBV2 and TRBJ2-2, with TRBD1 as a possible D gene (5 bases). Trimming shortened V by 2 bases and J by 4 bases, and 14 bases separated the two germline ends. Germline loops: CDR1 SNHLY, CDR2 FYNNEI. This CDR3 spans 16 amino acids. The CDR3: CASSEPFRVITGELFF. DNA for the CDR3: TGTGCCAGCAGTGAACCTTTCAGGGTGATCACCGGGGAGCTGTTTTTT.

The rearrangement uses TRBV5-1 and TRBJ2-3, with D perhaps matching TRBD2 (6 bases). Per germline, CDR1 SGHRS and CDR2 YFSETQ. The V end was cut by 3 bases, the J end by 1 base, with 12 bases between. The length of the CDR3 is 15 residues. The CDR3 loop reads CASSSSSVGTDTQYF. The CDR3 DNA is TGCGCCAGCAGCTCGTCTAGCGTGGGCACAGATACGCAGTATTTT. Drawing the rest from reference TRBV5-1 and TRBJ2-3, the complete variable domain is KAGVTQTPRYLIKTRGQQVTLSCSPISGHRSVSWYQQTPGQGLQFLFEYFSETQRNKGNFPGRFSGRQFSNSRSEMNVSTLELGDSALYLCASSSSSVGTDTQYFGPGTRLTVL.

The rearrangement links TRBV28 to TRBJ2-3; 11 bases agree with TRBD2. CDR1 is MDHEN and CDR2 is SYDVKM in the germline V gene. CDR3 length equals 16 residues. The V segment lost 6 bases and the J segment 1 base; nucleotides outside the gene matches: 6. CDR3 in amino acids: CASSYSGGAGTDTQYF. The CDR3 nucleotides are TGTGCCAGCAGCTATAGCGGGGGGGCTGGCACAGATACGCAGTATTTT. The full variable domain, rest sourced from reference TRBV28 and TRBJ2-3, is DVKVTQSSRYLVKRTGEKVFLECVQDMDHENMFWYRQDPGLGLRLIYFSYDVKMKEKGDIPEGYSVSREKKERFSLILESASTNQTSMYLCASSYSGGAGTDTQYFGPGTRLTVL.

The chain employs TRBV4-1 and TRBJ2-7; the D gene is possibly TRBD1 (5 bases). Germline CDR1 is MGHRA and CDR2 is YSYEKL. With 1 base removed from V and 3 bases from J, the gap between germline ends came to 10 bases. The CDR3 loop spans 14 amino acids. The CDR3 sequence: CASSQAQGFYEQYF. In nucleotides, the CDR3 is TGCGCCAGCAGCCAAGCTCAGGGTTTCTACGAGCAGTACTTC.